This TCR beta chain appears in the sequencing data of a study of shared clonotypes between healthy human individuals. About the study: Three plates were used per donor for CD4 naive, three for CD4 memory, two for CD8 naive and one for CD8 memory. Study outcomes and limitations: Clonotypes shared by all four donors outscored non-shared clonotypes in generation probability. Relative to memory subsets, naive subsets generally showed larger estimated richness. Rarefaction curves obtained for sorted subsets showed sequencing incomplete despite large depth.

Clones were sequenced by immunoSEQ multiplex PCR, and TCRdb holds only the in-frame ones, with some missing. The repertoire includes hundreds of thousands of clones, around 70% of them detected once, and under 11% sits in the top ten. CDR3 length: 14 residues. Deletions cut 2 bases from V and 4 bases from J, with 12 bases between. Germline V gene sequence: CDR1 SGHRS, CDR2 YFSETQ. Worth noting for this clone: Antigen specificity is unknown.

Sequencing was carried out using memory CD4+ T cells sorted from blood. Subset noted: CD45RA-negative fraction. This chain connects TRBV5-1 to TRBJ1-1, with D perhaps TRBD1 (6 bases). The sequence came from a man aged 30 to 39 in good health. In DNA form, the CDR3 reads TGCGCCAGCAGCTTACAGGGAGTCGGCACTGAAGCTTTCTTT. It codes for CASSLQGVGTEAFF.